This TCR beta chain was observed in a study of T-cell memory formation after mild COVID-19 (TCRdb year 2021). Looking at the study overall: Most TCR sequence clusters were specific to one of the two donors. In a couple of donors, T-cell clones that expanded and contracted after mild COVID-19 were followed by sequencing TCRalpha and TCRbeta repertoires longitudinally. Two young, previously healthy adult volunteers made up the cohort, one male and one female. General study outcomes and caveats: SARS-CoV-2 specificity of the second-wave clones peaking on day 37 was not confirmed. Balanced CD4/CD8 phenotypes were observed for clones contracting from day 15 to 85, whereas a bias towards CD4+ was observed for a second wave of clones expanding from day 15 to 37. The study covered only a couple of mild cases, and larger cohorts including severe cases with pre-infection samples were considered necessary. Contracting CD4+ clones appeared mostly in the CM and EM memory subsets, whereas CD8+ clones were enriched in EMRA. Some responding clones were detected in pre-infection memory, suggesting pre-existing cross-reactive memory T cells joined the SARS-CoV-2 response.

TCRdb lists the instrument as Illumina NovaSeq 6000. TCRalpha and TCRbeta cDNA libraries were built by 5'RACE with constant-segment primers, adding sample barcodes and unique molecular identifiers. Trizol reagent was used to extract RNA from every sample. The libraries were amplified in two PCR steps, and the second step added a second sample barcode and Illumina TruSeq adapters. Libraries were sequenced on an Illumina NovaSeq with 2 x 150 bp paired-end reads. Per the authors' processing: With migec v1.2.7, reads were demultiplexed and then collapsed into UMI-guided consensus sequences. Using mixcr v2.1.11, UMI consensuses were aligned to TRA and TRB V and J templates and then assembled into clonotypes. A clonotype was counted as expanded or contracted only if both edgeR and NoisET called the change significant, with noise models trained on biological replicates. For edgeR calls, the cutoffs were a false discovery rate-adjusted p below 0.01 and a log2 fold-change threshold of 1. As an exploratory analysis of dynamics, max-normalized trajectories of the 1000 most abundant clonotypes were examined with PCA combined with hierarchical clustering. Separately sequenced CD4+ and CD8+ repertoires were used to assign a CD4 or CD8 phenotype to each responding clone. The public reads were reprocessed in TCRdb via fastp at Q25 and MiXCR, keeping in-frame beta chains. Here each entry gathers all rows of one CDR3 protein and keeps the most common genes and DNA. TCRdb, rather than the study authors, made the V and J calls. The sample includes roughly 350,000 distinct CDR3 sequences, with approximately 14% observed a single time. The ten largest clones capture 22% of the sample.

Clipping removes 4 bases from V and 4 bases from J, with 4 as the unmatched junction base count. From the cysteine up to the valine, the CDR3 has a length of 13 residues. Only the CDR3 DNA is retained, 39 bases long and in frame from the first base. From a lookup of the germline V gene, CDR1 and CDR2 are MDHEN and SYDVKM. Ficoll-Paque density gradient centrifugation was used to isolate PBMCs. In this sample, this clonotype turned up many times. Its recognized antigen is unknown. Base qualities were left out, and no much larger clone turns up one base away. The source is a man between 18 and 29 years old who had mild COVID-19 (a few samples of this study predate the infection). The sample titles of this study are shuffled in the database, so cell type and time point are left out; the donor was told from shared clones. The chain was built from TRBV28 and TRBJ2-7, with 7 junctional bases fitting TRBD1. The sequencing input was PBMCs or a T cell subset sorted from them (not recorded which). The CDR3: CASSSGQEYEQYV. The bases read TGTGCCAGCAGTTCCGGACAGGAGTACGAGCAGTACGTC.